This TCR beta chain was found in a study of blood T cell repertoires in COVID-19. About the research overall: COVID-19 samples from acute and convalescent phases originated in the United States, Italy and Spain.

A single count supports this clone. Per germline, CDR1 SGHTA and CDR2 FQGNSA. The V end was cut by 11 bases, the J end by 0 bases, with 5 bases between. The CDR3 length is 11 residues. In the authors' methods: Scientists estimated how many nucleated cells there were by amplifying reference gene primers. Here immunoSEQ multiplex PCR was the method, and the copy in TCRdb shows in-frame clones only, minus some. The D gene and trimming were derived from the DNA, and the V and J assignments and clone size from that table. The data contain about 150,000 clones, 70% to 90% of them singletons. The sequenced sample consisted of peripheral blood. The TCR comes from a human donor in a cohort sampled during active COVID-19. This chain links TRBV7-2 with TRBJ2-4; no clear D. The DNA for the CDR3 is TGTGCCGACATAGCCAAAAACATTCAGTACTTC. This encodes CADIAKNIQYF.